The 22 T cell receptor beta chains listed next were all sequenced from one sample in a study of post-analysis software for immune sequencing data. Study findings and constraints: Five or six TRBV segments, TRBV5-6, TRBV5-1 and TRBV20-1 among them, were found more frequent in patients than controls.

Researchers reported that TCR beta cDNA libraries carried unique molecular identifiers. TCRdb re-called the PCR reads with MiXCR, one entry per CDR3 protein. The sample holds about 820,000 distinct CDR3 sequences, about 50% seen once. Antigen specificity for these receptors is unknown. Sample: blood. The receptor source for this set is a girl aged 10 to 17 with multiple sclerosis.

V and J are TRBV5-1 and TRBJ1-2, with 9 positions matching TRBD1. The V gene end was trimmed by 5 bases and the J gene end by 4 bases; junction bases not matched to a gene: 9. In germline, CDR1 is SGHRS, CDR2 YFSETQ. This CDR3 is 15 amino acids long. As DNA, the CDR3 is TGCGCCAGCAGTCACGACAGGGGGGGAAGCTATGGCTACACCTTC. Translated: CASSHDRGGSYGYTF.

The J gene is TRBJ1-2, the V gene TRBV5-1; D may be TRBD1 (6 bases). This CDR3 is built from 16 residues. V shed 2 bases and J shed 4 bases, with 18 bases lying between them. The germline CDR1 and CDR2 sequences are SGHRS and YFSETQ. CDR3 residues: CASSLPTGPDVYGYTF. In DNA, the CDR3 is TGCGCCAGCAGCTTACCAACAGGGCCCGATGTCTATGGCTACACCTTC. Based on the CDR3 plus reference TRBV5-1 and TRBJ1-2, the full variable domain is KAGVTQTPRYLIKTRGQQVTLSCSPISGHRSVSWYQQTPGQGLQFLFEYFSETQRNKGNFPGRFSGRQFSNSRSEMNVSTLELGDSALYLCASSLPTGPDVYGYTFGSGTRLTVV.

The chain carries TRBV6-5 and TRBJ2-3; possibly TRBD1 or TRBD2 for D (5 bases each). Deletions cut 5 bases from V and 4 bases from J, with 13 bases between. From germline, CDR1 is MNHEY and CDR2 SVGAGI. This CDR3 contains 14 residues. The CDR3 protein is CASSEGNVADTQYF. The CDR3 region has the DNA TGTGCCAGCAGTGAGGGGAACGTCGCAGATACGCAGTATTTT.

V gene TRBV20-1 combines with J gene TRBJ2-7; D ambiguous. The last part of the DNA fits TRBJ2-5 better; the J call may be wrong. This CDR3 is built from 15 residues. In germline, CDR1 is DFQATT, CDR2 SNEGSKA (reference sequence). The chain's CDR3 is CSARAGDSPVETQYF. Here the CDR3 DNA reads TGCAGTGCTAGAGCCGGTGACTCCCCAGTTGAGACCCAGTACTTC.

This clonotype was detected only once. The rearrangement joins TRBV5-1 to TRBJ1-2; D might be TRBD1 (5 bases). The germline V gene encodes CDR1 SGHRS and CDR2 YFSETQ. CDR3 length: 16 residues. V was clipped by 0 bases and J by 5 bases, with 17 bases between them. The DNA of the CDR3 is TGCGCCAGCAGCTTGGCCGCGGTCGGGGGGTTTTATGGCTACACCTTC. It yields the protein CASSLAAVGGFYGYTF.

This sequence joins TRBV27 and TRBJ1-1; 11 nucleotides align to TRBD1. Losses at the gene ends were 5 bases for V and 6 bases for J; bases not matched to a gene: 8. Germline V gene lookup returns CDR1 MNHEY and CDR2 SMNVEV (reference sequence). There are 15 residues in the CDR3. The CDR3 DNA follows: TGTGCCAGCAGTCTGCGGACAGGGGGCGCTTCTGAAGCTTTCTTT. It is translated as CASSLRTGGASEAFF.

This clonotype was detected a few times. The chain recombines TRBV5-1 with TRBJ2-4; a weak D match, TRBD1 (5 bases). The DNA end is a closer match to TRBJ2-7, so the J assignment may be wrong. Germline values: CDR1 SGHRS, CDR2 YFSETQ. This CDR3 has 14 residues. CDR3 residues: CASSLRQSSYEQYF. The CDR3 coding sequence is TGCGCCAGCAGCTTGAGACAGAGCTCCTACGAGCAGTACTTC.

The rearrangement uses TRBV5-1 and TRBJ2-1; 8 positions agree with TRBD1. Trimming cost V 6 bases and J 6 bases; bases outside gene matches: 14. The CDR3 has 16 residues. Germline CDR1 reads SGHRS; CDR2 reads YFSETQ. CDR3 loop: CASKAGGLGAGNEQFF. The DNA for the CDR3 is TGCGCCAGCAAAGCAGGGGGCTTGGGAGCAGGCAATGAGCAGTTCTTC.

The chain combines TRBV5-1 with TRBJ2-6; D is ambiguous. In germline, CDR1 is SGHRS, CDR2 YFSETQ. This CDR3 has 14 amino acids. Trimming removed 7 bases at V and 0 bases at J, with 8 bases between. The CDR3 loop reads CASAGHSGANVLTF. CDR3 sequence (DNA): TGCGCCAGCGCCGGGCACTCTGGGGCCAACGTCCTGACTTTC. Combining the CDR3 with reference TRBV5-1 and TRBJ2-6 gives the whole variable domain KAGVTQTPRYLIKTRGQQVTLSCSPISGHRSVSWYQQTPGQGLQFLFEYFSETQRNKGNFPGRFSGRQFSNSRSEMNVSTLELGDSALYLCASAGHSGANVLTFGAGSRLTVL.

This clonotype has only a few counts. The chain uses TRBV20-1 and TRBJ2-4; 9 bases line up with TRBD2. The J call may be wrong; the DNA end is better matched by TRBJ2-7. CDR1 is DFQATT, CDR2 SNEGSKA, per germline (reference sequence). The length of the CDR3 is 13 residues. CDR3 sequence (DNA): TGCAGTGCTAGCTTAGCGGGAGTCGGCGAGCAGTACTTC. Translation gives CSASLAGVGEQYF.

The gene calls are TRBV9 and TRBJ2-1; either TRBD1 or TRBD2 may supply D (5 bases each). Germline V CDR1 and CDR2: SGDLS, YYNGEE. This CDR3 comprises 11 residues. V lost 2 bases and J 11 bases, leaving 8 bases between the germline ends. The DNA of the CDR3 is TGTGCCAGCAGCGTTACGGGACAGCAGTTCTTC. Translated: CASSVTGQQFF.

This chain links TRBV29-1 with TRBJ2-1, with D possibly TRBD2 on 6 matching bases. Germline V gene sequence: CDR1 SQVTM, CDR2 ANQGSEA. CDR3 size: 14 residues. The germline V and J ends were trimmed by 4 bases and 2 bases, with 12 bases remaining between them. The CDR3, as DNA: TGCAGCGTTGTCCGGGCGGGACCCTACAATGAGCAGTTCTTC. Its translation is CSVVRAGPYNEQFF.

The V and J genes are TRBV5-6 and TRBJ2-2; 7 bases line up with TRBD1. CDR1 is SGHDT, CDR2 YYEEEE, per germline. Losses at the gene ends were 7 bases for V and 3 bases for J; bases not matched to a gene: 9. The CDR3 is made up of 15 amino acids. The CDR3 reads CASSRTGAHTGELFF. CDR3 coding DNA: TGTGCCAGCTCACGCACAGGGGCCCACACCGGGGAGCTGTTTTTT.

The V and J genes are TRBV5-1 and TRBJ2-1; 8 bases map to TRBD2. The length of the CDR3 is 15 residues. The germline V gene encodes CDR1 SGHRS and CDR2 YFSETQ. The ends lost 0 bases at V and 7 bases at J; junction bases unmatched: 6. In DNA form, the CDR3 reads TGCGCCAGCAGCTTGGCAACGGGGGGGCAGAATGAGCAGTTCTTC. Residues: CASSLATGGQNEQFF.

This clonotype was seen a handful of times. This chain uses TRBV12-3 or TRBV12-4 with TRBJ2-7; TRBD2 matches at 12 bases. V shed 4 bases and J 0 bases; nucleotides not matched to a gene: 4. CDR3 length equals 16 residues. The CDR3 spells CASSSPSGGVSYEQYF. CDR3 nucleotide sequence: TGTGCCAGCAGTTCCCCTAGCGGGGGGGTCTCCTACGAGCAGTACTTC.

This clonotype was detected a few times. This rearrangement joins TRBV29-1 to TRBJ1-1, with no clear D. The V gene lost 4 bases and the J gene lost 2 bases, with 8 bases spanning the gap. Germline V CDR1 and CDR2: SQVTM, ANQGSEA. The CDR3 is 12 amino acids. The CDR3 protein is CSVGTANTEAFF. CDR3 nucleotide sequence: TGCAGCGTTGGGACGGCCAACACTGAAGCTTTCTTT.

J is TRBJ1-1 and V is TRBV29-1; tentative D call: TRBD1 (6 bases). Germline V CDR1 and CDR2: SQVTM, ANQGSEA. V lost 5 bases, J lost 1 base, and 17 bases lay in between. The length of the CDR3 is 15 residues. This CDR3 is CSVSPGQVKNTEAFF. CDR3 in DNA: TGCAGCGTTTCCCCGGGACAAGTAAAGAACACTGAAGCTTTCTTT.

The genes are TRBV7-2 and TRBJ2-7; D is undetermined. The V gene lost 1 base and the J gene lost 6 bases, with 4 bases spanning the gap. CDR3 size: 11 residues. CDR1 is SGHTA, CDR2 FQGNSA, per germline. DNA for the CDR3: TGTGCCAGCAGCTTAGTCTTCGAGCAGTACTTC. Its translation is CASSLVFEQYF.

About this clonotype: Because the CDR3's place on the DNA is in doubt, the DNA is left out and the CDR3 is given as listed by TCRdb. This chain joins TRBV7-5 and TRBJ2-7; the table calls TRBD2, which could not be checked here. TRBV7-5 is classified as a pseudogene. Counting both end residues, the CDR3 totals 17 amino acids. CDR3 in amino acids: CISVPEASALPSYEQYF.

Here the CDR3 DNA reads TGCAGCGTTTGCCGGGACACCCAAGAGACCCAGTACTTC. Amino acids: CSVCRDTQETQYF. This rearrangement joins TRBV29-1 to TRBJ2-5; the D gene is possibly TRBD1 (6 bases). The V gene's germline CDR1 is SQVTM and CDR2 ANQGSEA. Trimming took 5 bases from V and 1 from J, leaving 11 bases between them. The CDR3 is 13 amino acids.

The V gene is TRBV7-8, the J gene TRBJ2-1; D is possibly TRBD2 (6 bases). Germline loops: CDR1 SGHVS, CDR2 FQNEAQ. V lost 4 bases to trimming and J lost 7 bases, with 14 bases between them. The CDR3 has 14 amino acids. CDR3 amino acids: CASSSIGTQNEQFF. The CDR3 DNA follows: TGTGCCAGCAGCTCCATCGGGACTCAGAATGAGCAGTTCTTC. Looking up the rest from reference TRBV7-8 and TRBJ2-1 gives the full variable domain: GAGVSQSPRYKVAKRGQDVALRCDPISGHVSLFWYQQALGQGPEFLTYFQNEAQLDKSGLPSDRFFAERPEGSVSTLKIQRTQQEDSAVYLCASSSIGTQNEQFFGPGTRLTVL.

The chain has TRBV6-1 and TRBJ2-6; the match to TRBD1 covers 8 bases. The CDR3 is made up of 15 amino acids. Germline CDR1 reads MNHNS; CDR2 reads SASEGT. V shed 6 bases, J shed 4 bases, and the junction held 5 bases outside the gene matches. Here the CDR3 reads CASSADRAGANVLTF. CDR3 bases: TGTGCCAGCAGCGCGGACAGGGCCGGGGCCAACGTCCTGACTTTC.